A selection of T cell receptor beta chains follows, all from one sample in a study of prognosis after radiotherapy for stage I lung cancer. One entry per CDR3 protein, called by TCRdb with MiXCR from the multiplex PCR reads. The table shows 20,000 to 25,000 distinct CDR3 sequences, with around 45% occurring only once. The sample was PBMCs, taken before or after stereotactic body radiation therapy (not recorded which). The receptors originated from a donor aged 50 or older with non-small cell lung cancer. Both conserved end residues are part of each CDR3. D genes are given only for firm matches. Expanded clones are given a class, and other clones once, few, many or no size at all.

j_call	d_call	v_call	clone_size	cdr3_aa	cdr3_nt
TRBJ1-2	TRBD1	TRBV13	many	CASSRQGSYGYTF	TGTGCCAGCAGTCGACAGGGTTCCTATGGCTACACCTTC
TRBJ1-4	NA	TRBV7-9	NA	CASSLASTPTNEKLFF	TGTGCCAGCAGCTTAGCTTCGACCCCAACTAATGAAAAACTGTTTTTT
TRBJ1-5	NA	TRBV6-1	few	CASSRTENQPQHF	TGTGCCAGCAGCCGGACGGAGAATCAGCCCCAGCATTTT
TRBJ1-1	NA	TRBV6-5	NA	CASSFSAVGTEAFF	TGTGCCAGCAGTTTCTCCGCAGTGGGCACTGAAGCTTTCTTT
TRBJ1-5	NA	TRBV6-1	NA	CSSSPLWCQPQHF	TGTTCCAGCAGCCCCTTATGGTGTCAGCCCCAGCATTTT
TRBJ2-7	TRBD1	TRBV11-2	NA	CASSSSGTGAYEQYF	TGTGCCAGCAGCTCTTCCGGGACAGGGGCCTACGAGCAGTACTTC
TRBJ1-5	NA	TRBV7-6	many	CASSLQISNQPQHF	TGTGCCAGCAGCTTACAGATCAGCAATCAGCCCCAGCATTTT
TRBJ2-7	NA	TRBV4-3	few	CASSQDYSRDFYEQYF	TGCGCCAGCAGCCAAGATTATTCCAGGGACTTCTACGAGCAGTACTTC
TRBJ2-7	TRBD2	TRBV20-1	many	CSATSRSSGRLGEQYF	TGCAGTGCTACTTCAAGGAGCAGCGGGAGACTTGGCGAGCAATACTTC
TRBJ2-5	TRBD2	TRBV28	NA	CASIGLAVEETQYF	TGTGCCAGCATTGGACTAGCGGTAGAGGAGACCCAGTACTTC
TRBJ1-5	NA	TRBV28	medium-sized	CASSRTVNQPQHF	TGTGCCAGCAGTCGGACAGTCAATCAGCCCCAGCATTTT
TRBJ2-5	NA	TRBV11-2	many	CASSPLGGRQTQYF	TGTGCCAGCAGCCCGCTGGGGGGTCGGCAGACCCAGTACTTC
TRBJ1-2	NA	TRBV5-1	medium-sized	CASSLGPGGANYGYTF	TGCGCCAGCAGCCTGGGACCGGGTGGGGCTAACTATGGCTACACCTTC
TRBJ2-3	TRBD1	TRBV5-1	many	CASSLGQGNTDTQYF	TGCGCCAGCAGCCTGGGACAGGGTAACACAGATACGCAGTATTTT
TRBJ1-4	NA	TRBV30	NA	CAWSETAEKLFF	TGTGCCTGGAGTGAAACAGCGGAAAAACTGTTTTTT
TRBJ1-2	NA	TRBV7-9	NA	CASSGGPVVFYGYTF	TGTGCCAGCAGCGGGGGGCCGGTGGTGTTCTATGGCTACACCTTC
TRBJ1-5	NA	TRBV20-1	NA	CSAPTDNQPQHF	TGCAGTGCACCAACAGACAATCAGCCCCAGCATTTT
TRBJ2-3	TRBD2	TRBV6-2/TRBV6-3	NA	CASSYGTSGGRQYF	TGTGCCAGCAGTTACGGGACTAGCGGGGGTAGGCAGTATTTT
TRBJ2-5	TRBD1	TRBV19	medium-sized	CASSPGTGGTKTQYF	TGTGCCAGTAGTCCCGGGACAGGGGGCACAAAGACCCAGTACTTC
TRBJ2-5	TRBD2	TRBV5-1	once	CASILGGTSQTQYF	TGCGCCAGCATCTTGGGGGGGACTAGCCAGACCCAGTACTTC
TRBJ2-6	NA	TRBV9	NA	CASSASGAQTGGANVLTF	TGTGCCAGCAGCGCCTCCGGGGCTCAGACAGGAGGGGCCAACGTCCTGACTTTC
TRBJ1-5	NA	TRBV6-2/TRBV6-3	NA	CASSYSFRRSNQPQHF	TGTGCCAGCAGTTACTCGTTTCGGAGGAGCAATCAGCCCCAGCATTTT
TRBJ2-2	NA	TRBV7-8	many	CASNWGITGPRGTGELFF	TGTGCCAGCAACTGGGGAATTACAGGGCCCCGAGGCACCGGGGAGCTGTTTTTT
TRBJ2-1	TRBD2	TRBV28	medium-sized	CASRPIGGLAGLNEQFF	TGTGCCAGCAGACCAATAGGGGGACTAGCGGGGCTTAATGAGCAGTTCTTC